This TCR beta chain was found in a study of blood T cell repertoires in COVID-19 (dated by TCRdb to between 2020 and 2021). For context, the study as a whole: Samples covering the acute and convalescent phases of COVID-19 were provided by collaborators in the United States, Italy and Spain. Sample metadata almost always included a de-identified subject ID, COVID-19 status, age in years and sex. Subjects who had been exposed to COVID-19, were actively infected with it, or had recovered from it provided the deeply sampled blood TCRbeta repertoires that made up the dataset. The samples were drawn from the first 160 participants of the ongoing ImmuneRACE study and from 950 to 1,500 subjects provided by 6 global collaborators. Where available, HLA class I and class II types were obtained from metadata supplied by the sample provider rather than from assay-based typing. The prospective study material was composed of cDNA or gDNA derived from T cells, B-cell-depleted T cells, or PBMCs. A freely available public database, intended as a resource for researchers studying the immune response to SARS-CoV-2, is where the repertoires were released. Paper-wide results and their limitations: The quantity of clinical and demographic metadata differed by source and by participant and was supplied without curation.

From the cysteine through the phenylalanine, the CDR3 covers 14 amino acids. Kept here is only the CDR3 DNA, which spans 42 bases and is read in frame from base 1. CDR1 and CDR2, looked up from the germline V gene (reference sequence), are WNHNN and SYGVQD. One collaborating source in Seattle enrolled patients during active infection and followed them longitudinally through the course of disease. Collaborating institutions collected whole blood in K2EDTA tubes following their own protocols. For TCRbeta analysis, collaborators shipped samples in one of three forms: frozen whole blood, isolated PBMCs, or DNA extracted from either of those sample types. TCRbeta CDR3 regions were amplified from genomic DNA by means of the immunoSEQ Assay, a bias-controlled multiplex PCR. On the study's bioinformatics: Within the assay, amplification of reference gene primers was used to estimate how many nucleated cells each sample contained. To quantify the absolute abundance of each unique TCRbeta CDR3 rearrangement, sequence reads were collapsed and filtered. For each sample, productive Simpson clonality was calculated by taking the square root of Simpson's diversity index across productive rearrangements. TCRdb took this table from immuneACCESS and kept in-frame rearrangements with V and J called. Such tables lack part of the clones; where checked against another copy, unresolved V genes explain under half of the gap, and the rest is unexplained. Clonal size and the V and J genes are those of that table, whereas D and trimming came from the DNA. The sample table records about 57,000 clones; 75% to 90% of these occur just once. The ten most abundant clones make up 20% to 25% of the sample.

About this clone itself: What antigen it recognizes has not been identified. A read error may account for a junction end that differs from germline.

Sequenced sample: peripheral blood. The TCR was taken from a woman of 80 years or more with COVID-19, enrolled during active disease. In this chain, TRBV10-1 is recombined with TRBJ2-7, with no confidently assigned D gene. In nucleotides, the sequence is TGCGCCAGCAGTGGCCAGGCACCCTCCCACGAGCAGTACTTC. This yields the protein CASSGQAPSHEQYF.